This T cell receptor (beta chain) was recovered during a study of shared clonotypes between healthy human individuals. The V and J ends lost 0 bases and 5 bases, in that order; junction bases with no gene match: 6. The CDR3 covers 16 residues. The germline CDR1 and CDR2 sequences are MGHRA and YSYEKL. Some clones are missing from TCRdb's copy, which holds only in-frame ones; the method was immunoSEQ multiplex PCR. The sample has 600,000 to 700,000 clones; around 73% are singletons. This sequence was found in a woman aged 25 to 39 in good health. J is TRBJ2-7 and V is TRBV4-1; 11 bases agree with TRBD2. The sequenced material came from memory CD4+ T cells sorted from blood. The sample's subset: CD45RA-negative fraction. The CDR3 loop reads CASSQDQGTSGHEQYF. The CDR3 nucleotides read TGCGCCAGCAGCCAAGATCAAGGGACTAGCGGACACGAGCAGTACTTC.